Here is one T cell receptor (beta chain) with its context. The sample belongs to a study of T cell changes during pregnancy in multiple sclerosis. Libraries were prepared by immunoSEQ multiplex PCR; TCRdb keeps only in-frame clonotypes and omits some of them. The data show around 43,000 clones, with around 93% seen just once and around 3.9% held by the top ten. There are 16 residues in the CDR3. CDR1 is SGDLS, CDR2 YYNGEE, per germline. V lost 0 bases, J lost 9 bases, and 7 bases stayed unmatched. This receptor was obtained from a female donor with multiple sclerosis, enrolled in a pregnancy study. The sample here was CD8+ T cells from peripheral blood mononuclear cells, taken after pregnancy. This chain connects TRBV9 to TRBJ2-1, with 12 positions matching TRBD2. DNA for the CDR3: TGTGCCAGCAGCGTAGAGTTCGGACTAGCGGGGTCTGAGCAGTTCTTC. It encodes CASSVEFGLAGSEQFF.